The rows below give T cell receptor beta chains drawn from one sample of a study of blood T cell repertoires in COVID-19. Generated by immunoSEQ multiplex PCR, the TCRdb table keeps only in-frame clones and is missing some. The table lists about 200,000 clones, more than 75% of them singletons. Sequencing was performed on peripheral blood. These receptors all stem from an elderly man with acute or convalescent COVID-19. The CDR3 runs from the conserved cysteine through the conserved F or W. The D gene is left open where the match is weak. The size field is filled for only some rows; it gives once, few, many or a size class.

J	V	D	size	CDR3	DNA
TRBJ2-1	TRBV19	TRBD2	-	CASSKSGTSNEQFF	TGTGCCAGTAGTAAGTCCGGGACTAGCAATGAGCAGTTCTTC
TRBJ2-3	TRBV18	-	-	CASSPPSKDTQYF	TGTGCCAGCTCACCACCTAGCAAAGATACGCAGTATTTT
TRBJ1-4	TRBV7-9	TRBD1	-	CASSPDRGGGEKLFF	TGTGCCAGCAGCCCCGACAGGGGCGGCGGTGAAAAACTGTTTTTT
TRBJ2-7	TRBV9	TRBD1	-	CASSVDGRGREEQYF	TGTGCCAGCAGCGTAGATGGCAGGGGGCGTGAGGAGCAGTACTTC
TRBJ1-5	TRBV5-4	-	-	CASSKAETPQQPQHF	TGTGCCAGCAGCAAAGCGGAGACACCCCAACAGCCCCAGCATTTT
TRBJ2-1	TRBV7-3	TRBD2	-	CASSLGSMGTPGGGVNEQFF	TGTGCCAGCAGCTTAGGTTCGATGGGTACCCCGGGAGGAGGTGTCAATGAGCAGTTCTTC
TRBJ2-2	TRBV19	-	-	CASSIGSRYLNTGELFF	TGTGCCAGTAGTATAGGATCCAGGTACTTGAACACCGGGGAGCTGTTTTTT
TRBJ2-2	TRBV6-5	-	-	CASSYSTSSSPGELFF	TGTGCCAGCAGTTACTCAACCTCCTCTAGTCCCGGGGAGCTGTTTTTT
TRBJ2-1	TRBV18	TRBD2	-	CASSLTSGRAEEQFF	TGTGCCAGCTCCCTGACTAGCGGGAGGGCCGAAGAGCAGTTCTTC
TRBJ2-2	TRBV4-3	TRBD1	-	CASSQDQGANTGELFF	TGCGCCAGCAGCCAAGATCAGGGGGCGAACACCGGGGAGCTGTTTTTT
TRBJ2-1	TRBV24-1	TRBD2	once	CATSDDTLASYNEQFF	TGTGCCACCAGTGATGATACACTAGCGTCCTACAATGAGCAGTTCTTC
TRBJ1-6	TRBV19	TRBD1	-	CASQPSDRGLNSPLHF	TGTGCCAGTCAACCCTCCGACAGGGGCCTTAATTCACCCCTCCACTTT
TRBJ2-2	TRBV12-3/TRBV12-4	-	-	CASRQGPTGELFF	TGTGCCAGCAGACAGGGCCCGACCGGGGAGCTGTTTTTT
TRBJ1-1	TRBV9	-	-	CASSVRGTTEAFF	TGTGCCAGCAGCGTAAGGGGGACGACTGAAGCTTTCTTT
TRBJ1-6	TRBV12-3/TRBV12-4	-	-	CASSPPRGSPLHF	TGTGCCAGCAGTCCTCCGCGGGGATCACCCCTCCACTTT
TRBJ1-2	TRBV16	TRBD1	-	CASSQKGGDRETDYGYTF	TGTGCCAGCAGCCAAAAAGGGGGGGACAGGGAGACTGACTATGGCTACACCTTC
TRBJ1-1	TRBV3-1/TRBV3-2	-	-	CASSRTDEAFF	TGTGCCAGCAGCCGGACAGATGAAGCTTTCTTT
TRBJ2-1	TRBV9	-	-	CASSAQLGQSSLAHNEQFF	TGTGCCAGCAGCGCCCAACTAGGCCAATCATCGCTAGCCCACAATGAGCAGTTCTTC
TRBJ2-7	TRBV7-2	TRBD2	-	CASSLAGTFVIAGGLPHYEQYF	TGTGCCAGCAGCTTAGCCGGAACGTTTGTGATAGCGGGAGGCCTCCCCCACTACGAGCAGTACTTC
TRBJ2-5	TRBV4-2	TRBD2	few	CASSQDERPSGRRETQYF	TGTGCCAGCAGCCAAGATGAAAGGCCTAGCGGGAGGAGAGAGACCCAGTACTTC
TRBJ2-5	TRBV27	TRBD2	few	CASKGLAGGRETQYF	TGTGCCAGCAAAGGACTAGCGGGAGGAAGGGAGACCCAGTACTTC
TRBJ2-7	TRBV15	-	-	CATSRDWGGGYEQYF	TGTGCCACCAGCAGAGATTGGGGAGGGGGTTACGAGCAGTACTTC
TRBJ2-1	TRBV3-1/TRBV3-2	-	-	CASSQVREFDEQFF	TGTGCCAGCAGCCAAGTTCGGGAGTTTGATGAGCAGTTCTTC
TRBJ2-4	TRBV4-1	TRBD1	once	CASSQILFRTGDKNIQYF	TGCGCCAGCAGCCAAATTCTTTTCCGTACAGGGGATAAAAACATTCAGTACTTC
TRBJ2-3	TRBV5-1	TRBD2	-	CASSLGLAYTSTDTQYF	TGCGCCAGCAGCTTGGGACTAGCGTATACTAGCACAGATACGCAGTATTTT
TRBJ1-4	TRBV10-2	-	-	CASSYSEGSEKLFF	TGCGCCAGCAGTTACAGTGAGGGTAGTGAAAAACTGTTTTTT
TRBJ2-2	TRBV7-3	TRBD1	-	CASSRQGANTGELFF	TGTGCCAGCAGCAGACAGGGGGCGAACACCGGGGAGCTGTTTTTT
TRBJ2-5	TRBV7-7	TRBD1	-	CASSSIRQGSFQETQYF	TGTGCTAGCAGCTCAATCCGACAGGGGAGCTTCCAAGAGACCCAGTACTTC
TRBJ2-5	TRBV10-1	TRBD2	-	CASSEGLSGSLETQYF	TGCGCCAGCAGTGAAGGTCTGAGCGGGAGCTTGGAGACCCAGTACTTC
TRBJ1-1	TRBV6-1	TRBD1	once	CASSDSYTGVFWNTEAFF	TGTGCCAGCAGTGATAGTTATACAGGGGTGTTTTGGAACACTGAAGCTTTCTTT
TRBJ2-1	TRBV11-2	TRBD2	-	CASSLYLAGGYNEQFF	TGTGCCAGCAGCTTATACCTAGCGGGAGGTTACAATGAGCAGTTCTTC
TRBJ2-3	TRBV5-3	-	-	CARSLGTSRENTQYF	TGTGCCAGAAGCTTGGGTACTAGCAGGGAAAATACGCAGTATTTT
TRBJ2-5	TRBV30	-	-	CAWAGPRGETQYF	TGTGCCTGGGCCGGGCCGCGGGGAGAGACCCAGTACTTC
TRBJ2-1	TRBV6-2/TRBV6-3	-	-	CASSWDSRDNEQFF	TGTGCCAGCAGTTGGGACTCACGGGACAATGAGCAGTTCTTC
TRBJ2-7	TRBV27	TRBD1	-	CASSRTGSSYEQYF	TGTGCCAGCAGCCGGACAGGGAGCTCCTACGAGCAGTACTTC
TRBJ2-7	TRBV19	TRBD1	-	CASSIVLGTGDNEQYF	TGTGCGAGTAGTATCGTTCTGGGGACAGGGGACAACGAGCAGTACTTC
TRBJ1-4	TRBV7-9	-	-	CASSLSELGNEKLFF	TGTGCCAGCAGCTTATCGGAGTTAGGTAATGAAAAACTGTTTTTT
TRBJ2-7	TRBV5-1	-	-	CASSAESKQYF	TGCGCCAGCAGTGCGGAGTCTAAGCAGTACTTC
TRBJ1-1	TRBV24-1	-	-	CATSDLPIDRWNTEAFF	TGTGCCACCAGTGATTTGCCGATAGACAGGTGGAACACTGAAGCTTTCTTT
TRBJ1-2	TRBV6-1	-	few	CASSEEIMTALYGYTF	TGTGCCAGCAGTGAAGAAATCATGACAGCCCTCTATGGCTACACCTTC
TRBJ1-2	TRBV5-5	-	-	CASSLAGADRNYGYTF	TGTGCCAGCAGCTTGGCTGGGGCAGATAGAAACTATGGCTACACCTTC
TRBJ2-2	TRBV9	-	-	CASSVGVRQSTGELFF	TGTGCCAGCAGCGTAGGTGTGCGGCAGAGCACCGGGGAGCTGTTTTTT
TRBJ1-5	TRBV27	TRBD1	-	CASSPGTGTNQPQHF	TGTGCCAGCAGTCCGGGGACAGGGACTAATCAGCCCCAGCATTTT